This T cell receptor beta chain was recorded in a study of blood T cells in healthy people across ages. Whole-study findings and limits: Nothing was known about donor CMV status, and this possibly confounded expanded clonotype changes. It was the long-lived donors that had more naive CD4+ cells and higher diversity than aged donors.

It was with a sample-barcoded 5' primer and a J-beta primer mix that a second PCR of roughly 7 to 12 cycles was run. TCRdb re-called the 5' RACE reads through MiXCR, storing one row per CDR3 protein. The table has 750,000 to 950,000 distinct CDR3 sequences, 20% to 30% seen once. On this clonotype: Its target is unknown.

Healthy individuals of Caucasian origin from Russia, aged 6 to 90, served as donors. Germline V gives CDR1 SGHAT, CDR2 FQNNGV. V gave up 6 bases and J gave up 8 bases; unmatched junction bases: 5. The CDR3 length is 13 residues. These data are also associated with another study on T cells of mothers and their children. That source notes: The study found slightly higher but non-significant overlap in related versus unrelated mother-child pairs.

The receptor was isolated from a boy aged 5 to 17 in good health. The sample comprised blood. The genes are TRBV11-2 and TRBJ2-1, with TRBD2 matching 9 bases. The CDR3 DNA is TGTGCCAGCAGATTGACTAGCGGCCATGAGCAGTTCTTC. It encodes CASRLTSGHEQFF.